Listed below are T cell receptor beta chains from one sample, sequenced in a study of identical twins. Each CDR3 protein gets one entry after TCRdb re-called the 5' RACE reads with MiXCR. The data contain about 890,000 distinct CDR3 sequences, 9% to 15% of them singletons. A further study also used this sample, focusing on yellow fever vaccine responses in identical twins.

The sample was PBMCs. The receptor set was obtained from a woman aged 18-35 years in good health. CDR3s include the opening cysteine and the closing phenylalanine or tryptophan. The D gene is left open where the match is weak. Clone size, where shown, is once, few, many, or a class for clones that have expanded.

j_gene | abundance | v_gene | d_gene | CDR3nt | CDR3aa
TRBJ2-4 | few | TRBV6-1 | TRBD2 | TGTGCCAGCTGGAATCCGGGACTAGCGGAAGAAAACATTCAGTACTTC | CASWNPGLAEENIQYF
TRBJ1-1 | . | TRBV5-5 | TRBD1 | TGTGCCAGCAGCGCGCCAGTCCGTGACAGGGGTGAAGCTTTCTTT | CASSAPVRDRGEAFF
TRBJ2-7 | . | TRBV27 | . | TGTGCCAGCAGTACGAAGACAGGGAGGGACCCACCTTGGGACCACGAGCAGTACTTC | CASSTKTGRDPPWDHEQYF
TRBJ2-1 | . | TRBV12-3/TRBV12-4 | . | TGTGCCAGCAGTTTAGGGCTACAACCGTACAATGAGCAGTTCTTC | CASSLGLQPYNEQFF
TRBJ2-1 | . | TRBV20-1 | . | TGCAGTGCTAGAAAGGGTCCTCCTATTAATGAGCAGTTCTTC | CSARKGPPINEQFF
TRBJ2-1 | . | TRBV5-1 | . | TGCGCCAGCCGCCTTACCGGGACTTTATCGTACAATGAGCAGTTCTTC | CASRLTGTLSYNEQFF
TRBJ2-3 | few | TRBV20-1 | TRBD2 | TGCAGTGCTAGAGTAGCGCTAGCGGGAGTGGACACAGATACGCAGTATTTT | CSARVALAGVDTDTQYF
TRBJ2-1 | few | TRBV3-1 | . | TGTGCCAGCAGCCAAGATATCCAGGGTAGGAATGAGCAGTTCTTC | CASSQDIQGRNEQFF
TRBJ2-1 | . | TRBV2 | TRBD2 | TGTGCCAGCGCACGGGGGGGCGGTGAGCAGTTCTTC | CASARGGGEQFF
TRBJ2-1 | . | TRBV3-1 | . | TGTGCCAGCAGCCAAGAGGGGGGCAGGGGCCGAATTTACAATGAGCAGTTCTTC | CASSQEGGRGRIYNEQFF
TRBJ2-4 | . | TRBV21-1 | . | TGTGCCAGCAGCGACCGGGACAGGGCGAACATTCAGTACTTC | CASSDRDRANIQYF
TRBJ1-1 | few | TRBV29-1 | . | TGCAGCACCGTCACGGGTCGCGGCACTGAAGCTTTCTTT | CSTVTGRGTEAFF
TRBJ2-1 | . | TRBV29-1 | TRBD2 | TGCAGCGTGACCCCCGGGACTAGCGGGAGGGGGACCTACAATGAGCAGTTCTTC | CSVTPGTSGRGTYNEQFF
TRBJ1-1 | few | TRBV5-1 | . | TGCGCCAGCAACGAGGGGGAGAAAGCTTTCTTT | CASNEGEKAFF
TRBJ2-1 | many | TRBV3-1 | . | TGTGCCAGCAGCCTGTCCCGCGATGAGCAGTTCTTC | CASSLSRDEQFF
TRBJ2-7 | . | TRBV5-1 | TRBD2 | TGCGCCAGCAGCTTGGTGCCGCCCGGGACTAGCGCCTACGAGCAGTACTTC | CASSLVPPGTSAYEQYF
TRBJ2-7 | . | TRBV10-3 | TRBD2 | TGTGCCATCAGTCCCGGGGGGGGCCGCTACTACGAGCAGTACTTC | CAISPGGGRYYEQYF
TRBJ2-3 | many | TRBV12-3/TRBV12-4 | TRBD2 | TGTGCCAGCGCGGGGGATAGCACAGATACGCAGTATTTT | CASAGDSTDTQYF
TRBJ2-2 | . | TRBV5-1 | TRBD1 | TGCGCCAGCAGCGTACCGACAGGGTCGGGCGGGGAGCTGTTTTTT | CASSVPTGSGGELFF
TRBJ2-7 | . | TRBV20-1 | . | TGCAGTGCCGCCCCAGGGACGACTGGCGAGCAGTACTTC | CSAAPGTTGEQYF
TRBJ2-5 | . | TRBV6-5 | TRBD2 | TGTGCCAGCAGTTACTTGCCTAGCGGGGGTGCCCGGACCCAGTACTTC | CASSYLPSGGARTQYF
TRBJ1-2 | many | TRBV3-1 | . | TGTGCCAGCAGCCTCCGGGGGCAGGTCGACTATGGCTACACCTTC | CASSLRGQVDYGYTF